A selection of T cell receptor beta chains follows, all from one sample in a study of immune cell composition in non-small cell lung cancer. Produced via immunoSEQ multiplex PCR; TCRdb's table is partial and in-frame only. Of 7,300 or so clones in the sample, about 73% were seen once. Source material: lung tumor tissue. These receptors all come from a human donor with non-small cell lung cancer. Each CDR3 is given with its conserved first and last residue. The D gene is left open where the match is weak. Clone size is given for some rows only: seen once, a few or many times, or a class if the clone is expanded.

v_call	d_call	j_call	clone_size	cdr3_nt	cdr3_aa
TRBV6-9	TRBD1	TRBJ2-7	.	TGTGCCAGCAGTGGAGCGGGACAGGGCTACGAGCAGTACTTC	CASSGAGQGYEQYF
TRBV19	TRBD2	TRBJ2-7	.	TGTGCCAGTAGTCTCCCGGGAGGGGGCTACGAGCAGTACTTC	CASSLPGGGYEQYF
TRBV9	TRBD1	TRBJ1-1	.	TGTGCCAGCAGCGGGACAGGGGGCACTGAAGCTTTCTTT	CASSGTGGTEAFF
TRBV18	TRBD1	TRBJ2-3	.	TGTGCCAGCTCGGGACAGAGCACAGATACGCAGTATTTT	CASSGQSTDTQYF
TRBV5-6	.	TRBJ2-2	.	TGTGCCAGCAGCCCCCTAACGGGGGGCGGGGGCACCGGGGAGCTGTTTTTT	CASSPLTGGGGTGELFF
TRBV30	.	TRBJ1-6	medium-sized	TGTGCCTGGAGTGCCCCAGGGTCGAATAATTCACCCCTCCACTTT	CAWSAPGSNNSPLHF
TRBV4-2	.	TRBJ1-2	.	TGTGCCAGCAGCCAAGATATGGGGTTCTATGGCTACACCTTC	CASSQDMGFYGYTF
TRBV5-5	TRBD2	TRBJ2-3	once	TGTGCCAGCAGCTTGACTAGCGGGGGGGCAAATACGCAGTATTTT	CASSLTSGGANTQYF
TRBV14	TRBD1	TRBJ1-6	.	TGTGCCAGCAGCAGGCAAGGGGGCAGTGATTCACCCCTCCACTTT	CASSRQGGSDSPLHF
TRBV5-5	.	TRBJ2-3	.	TGTGCCAGCAGCTCGCTAGTTGCGGGTACGCAGTATTTT	CASSSLVAGTQYF
TRBV5-1	.	TRBJ2-3	.	TGTGCCAGCAGCTCTCAACGGCGTCCCGCAGATACGCAGTATTTT	CASSSQRRPADTQYF
TRBV19	.	TRBJ1-4	.	TGTGCCAGTAGCGATAACAGTGCAACTAATGAAAAACTGTTTTTT	CASSDNSATNEKLFF
TRBV19	.	TRBJ1-4	.	TGTGCCAGTAGACGGCTAGTGGATGAAAAACTGTTTTTT	CASRRLVDEKLFF
TRBV6-1	.	TRBJ1-2	.	TGTGCTACAGCAGAGGGGTACGGCTACACCTTC	CATAEGYGYTF
TRBV4-2	.	TRBJ2-4	.	TGTGCCAGCAGCTACGGACAGTGGGACATTCAGTACTTC	CASSYGQWDIQYF
TRBV7-9	TRBD1	TRBJ1-2	.	TGTGCCAGCAGCTTTACAGGGGGCGAGAGCTATGGCTACACCTTC	CASSFTGGESYGYTF
TRBV7-2	.	TRBJ2-5	.	TGTGCCAGCCGTAGAGCCGGGGGCGAGACCCAGTACTTC	CASRRAGGETQYF
TRBV18	TRBD1	TRBJ1-5	.	TGTGCCAGCTCACTTGGGACAGTTAACAATCAGCCCCAGCATTTT	CASSLGTVNNQPQHF
TRBV11-1	TRBD2	TRBJ2-1	.	TGTGCCAGCAGCTTAGGGGCTAGCGGGGGATCCTACAATGAGCAGTTCTTC	CASSLGASGGSYNEQFF
TRBV5-4	.	TRBJ2-3	.	TGTGCCAGCAGCTTGAGCACAGATACGCAGTATTTT	CASSLSTDTQYF
TRBV5-8	TRBD1	TRBJ1-1	.	TGTGCCAGCAGCTTAAACAGGGGCTTTGAAGCTTTCTTT	CASSLNRGFEAFF
TRBV7-2	.	TRBJ2-7	.	TGTGCCAGCAGCAGAGCTGCCAGGTACGAGCAGTACTTC	CASSRAARYEQYF
TRBV7-9	.	TRBJ2-4	.	TGTGCCAGCAGCTTAGCGGGGGGTTCCCTGAACATTCAGTACTTC	CASSLAGGSLNIQYF
TRBV7-2	.	TRBJ2-1	.	TGTGCCAGCAGCTTACCACCGATGGATGAGCAGTTCTTC	CASSLPPMDEQFF
TRBV5-6	.	TRBJ1-2	.	TGTGCCAGCAGCTTGCGTTATCGACCTTTTAACTATGGCTACACCTTC	CASSLRYRPFNYGYTF
TRBV7-2	.	TRBJ2-5	medium-sized	TGTGCCAGCAGCTTGGGGGGCAGGGGGCAAGAGACCCAGTACTTC	CASSLGGRGQETQYF
TRBV5-1	.	TRBJ2-7	.	TGCGCCAGCAACACCCTCCCAATGAGCTCCTACGAGCAGTACTTC	CASNTLPMSSYEQYF
TRBV28	.	TRBJ2-6	.	TGTGCCAGCAGTTTATCGACCGCTAAAGGGGCCAACGTCCTGACTTTC	CASSLSTAKGANVLTF
TRBV6-6	TRBD1	TRBJ2-7	.	TGTGCCAGCGGTTCCGGGACAGGGAGCTCCTACGAGCAGTACTTC	CASGSGTGSSYEQYF
TRBV14	.	TRBJ2-3	.	TGTGCCAGCAGCCAGGGTTGGCGGATTAGCACAGATACGCAGTATTTT	CASSQGWRISTDTQYF
TRBV11-2	.	TRBJ2-7	.	TGTGCCAGCAGCACGACCCAGGGTCCCCACGAGCAGTACTTC	CASSTTQGPHEQYF
TRBV7-4	.	TRBJ2-1	.	TGTGCCAGCAGCTTAACACTCTCTTTCGAGAATGAGCAGTTCTTC	CASSLTLSFENEQFF
TRBV4-2	TRBD1	TRBJ1-2	.	TGTGCCAGCAGCTCGGTAGGGGGCCGGGATGGCTACACCTTC	CASSSVGGRDGYTF
TRBV6-4	.	TRBJ2-2	few	TGTGCCAGCAGTGTCGGGAACACCGGGGAGCTGTTTTTT	CASSVGNTGELFF
TRBV7-9	TRBD1	TRBJ1-4	.	TGTGCCAGCAGCTTCGCCGGGACAGAAAATGAAAAACTGTTTTTT	CASSFAGTENEKLFF
TRBV9	.	TRBJ1-2	.	TGTGCCAGGGGGTCTGGCGGCTACACCTTC	CARGSGGYTF
TRBV6-5	.	TRBJ1-1	.	TGTGCCAGCAGTTACGACTACGGAGCTTTCTTT	CASSYDYGAFF
TRBV10-3	.	TRBJ1-1	.	TGTGCCATCAGTGACCCTCGGAGGGGTTGGACTGAAGCTTTCTTT	CAISDPRRGWTEAFF
TRBV30	.	TRBJ2-1	.	TGTGCCTGGAGTGTCCAGGGCTACAATGAGCAGTTCTTC	CAWSVQGYNEQFF
TRBV5-1	.	TRBJ2-7	.	TGCGCCAGCAGCTTGTTTCCGATGGTGGACGGAAGCTCCTACGAGCAGTACTTC	CASSLFPMVDGSSYEQYF
TRBV6-5	.	TRBJ1-1	.	TGTGCCAGCAGTTACTGGGGGGGCACTGAAGCTTTCTTT	CASSYWGGTEAFF
TRBV19	TRBD1	TRBJ2-5	.	TGTGCCAGTAAAAGGGACAGGGGACAAGAGACCCAGTACTTC	CASKRDRGQETQYF
TRBV6-6	.	TRBJ2-3	once	TGTGCCAGCAGTCAGGGGTTGAGCACAGATACGCAGTATTTT	CASSQGLSTDTQYF
TRBV7-8	TRBD1	TRBJ1-6	few	TGTGCCAGCAGCTCCCTGGACAGGGGGCTTGATTCACCCCTCCACTTT	CASSSLDRGLDSPLHF
TRBV12-5	.	TRBJ1-1	.	TGTGCTAGTGGTTTGGTAATAGGGGACCCCACTGAAGCTTTCTTT	CASGLVIGDPTEAFF
TRBV25-1	TRBD1	TRBJ1-2	.	TGTGCCAGCAGTGAACGCGGAGGGGGCGCCTATGGCTACACCTTC	CASSERGGGAYGYTF
TRBV7-2	.	TRBJ1-6	.	TGTGCCAGCAGCTTCTCGGGGGATAATTCACCCCTCCACTTT	CASSFSGDNSPLHF
TRBV4-3	.	TRBJ1-1	few	TGCGCCAGCAGCCCCCTCAGGGGTGAAGCTTTCTTT	CASSPLRGEAFF
TRBV7-2	.	TRBJ2-5	.	TGTGCCAGCAGCGGTTCCGGGGAGACCCAGTACTTC	CASSGSGETQYF
TRBV5-1	TRBD1	TRBJ1-2	.	TGCGCCAGCAGCTTGAACAGGGGGCTAGCTGGCTATGGCTACACCTTC	CASSLNRGLAGYGYTF